Listed below are T cell receptor beta chains from one sample, sequenced in a study of early T cells in non-severe SARS-CoV-2 infection. TCRdb re-called the 5' RACE reads through MiXCR, storing one row per CDR3 protein. The sample carries tens of thousands of distinct CDR3 sequences, under 11% recorded once. Sample: whole blood. These receptors were collected from an adult who was a healthcare worker with PCR-confirmed SARS-CoV-2 infection or an uninfected control (not recorded which). Each CDR3 is given with its conserved first and last residue. D genes are given only for firm matches. Clone size, where shown, is once, few, many, or a class for clones that have expanded.

clone_size,v_call,j_call,d_call,cdr3_nt,cdr3_aa
many,TRBV5-6,TRBJ1-6,NA,TGTGCCAGCAGCTTATTGGGTTATAATTCACCCCTCCACTTT,CASSLLGYNSPLHF
few,TRBV7-6,TRBJ1-1,TRBD1,TGTGCCAGCAGCTACAGGGGTGACACTGAAGCTTTCTTT,CASSYRGDTEAFF
many,TRBV7-9,TRBJ1-2,TRBD1,TGTGCCAGCAGCCTCCGGACAGGGAGTGATGGCTACACCTTC,CASSLRTGSDGYTF
NA,TRBV6-1,TRBJ1-1,TRBD1,TGTGCCAGCAGTGAAGTGATGGACAGGGTCACTGAAGCTTTCTTT,CASSEVMDRVTEAFF
few,TRBV29-1,TRBJ2-1,NA,TGCAGCGTTGCAGGGGGCGGGACTAGAAATGAGCAGTTCTTC,CSVAGGGTRNEQFF
NA,TRBV9,TRBJ2-3,TRBD2,TGTGCCAGCAGCGTAGGAAATAGCGGGAGAGATACGCAGTATTTT,CASSVGNSGRDTQYF
NA,TRBV7-9,TRBJ2-2,NA,TGTGCCAGCAGCTTAGGAAGGGACACCGGGGAGCTGTTTTTT,CASSLGRDTGELFF
many,TRBV29-1,TRBJ2-5,NA,TGCAGCGCAAGGGGACCCGACGGGGAGACCCAGTACTTC,CSARGPDGETQYF
few,TRBV9,TRBJ2-5,TRBD1,TGTGCCAGTTCAGGGACAGGGGAAGAGACCCAGTACTTC,CASSGTGEETQYF
many,TRBV6-5,TRBJ1-5,NA,TGTGCCAGCAGCTCCGGATCAGGCGGCAATCAGCCCCAGCATTTT,CASSSGSGGNQPQHF
many,TRBV20-1,TRBJ2-3,NA,TGCAGTGCTAGAGCTCAGCTCACAGATACGCAGTATTTT,CSARAQLTDTQYF
many,TRBV18,TRBJ1-1,TRBD1,TGTGCCAGCTCACTTCCGACAGGGAAGACGGCTGAAGCTTTCTTT,CASSLPTGKTAEAFF
NA,TRBV3-1,TRBJ2-3,TRBD2,TGTGCCAGCAGCCAAGAACTAGCGGGGGGACCTTCCGAAAGGTATACGCAGTATTTT,CASSQELAGGPSERYTQYF
NA,TRBV6-5,TRBJ2-1,NA,TGTGCCAGCAGTTACTCGGGGACTCAGTTCTTC,CASSYSGTQFF
many,TRBV3-1,TRBJ2-3,NA,TGTGCCAGCAGCCAGGCCACAGATACGCAGTATTTT,CASSQATDTQYF
NA,TRBV5-1,TRBJ2-7,NA,TGCGCCAGCAGCCCCAACCGGGACATAAGGGAGCAGTACTTC,CASSPNRDIREQYF
few,TRBV6-2/TRBV6-3,TRBJ2-2,NA,TGTGCCAGCCGCGAGGCGGCGGCCGGGGAGCTGTTTTTT,CASREAAAGELFF
few,TRBV2,TRBJ2-2,NA,TGTGCCAGCAGTGAGCCCGGGGAGCTGTTTTTT,CASSEPGELFF
once,TRBV27,TRBJ2-3,NA,TGTGCCAGCAGTTATGAGCCAAGCCCCTCCACAGATACGCAGTATTTT,CASSYEPSPSTDTQYF
NA,TRBV6-2/TRBV6-3,TRBJ2-7,TRBD1,TGTGCCAGCAGTGAGGAGGACAGGGGGTACTCCTACGAGCAGTACTTC,CASSEEDRGYSYEQYF
many,TRBV11-2,TRBJ1-5,NA,TGTGCCAGCAGCTTAGAGTCACAGGGCAATCAGCCCCAGCATTTT,CASSLESQGNQPQHF
many,TRBV11-2,TRBJ2-5,NA,TGTGCCAGCAGCCTAGGGGCCGGGGCTAAGGAGACCCAGTACTTC,CASSLGAGAKETQYF
many,TRBV7-8,TRBJ2-5,NA,TGTGCCAGCAGCTTAGATGGCACATCGGAGACCCAGTACTTC,CASSLDGTSETQYF
many,TRBV12-3/TRBV12-4,TRBJ1-1,NA,TGTGCCAGCAGTTTCGCGCAGGGCACTGAAGCTTTCTTT,CASSFAQGTEAFF
many,TRBV7-2,TRBJ1-1,TRBD1,TGTGCCAGCAGCTTAGTCGGAGGGACAGGGACTGAAGCTTTCTTT,CASSLVGGTGTEAFF
many,TRBV3-1,TRBJ2-5,NA,TGTGCCAGCAGCCAAGGGACAGTACAAGAGACCCAGTACTTC,CASSQGTVQETQYF
many,TRBV5-4,TRBJ2-6,NA,TGTGCCAGCAGCCCCCCCGTCGGCTCTGGGGCCAACGTCCTGACTTTC,CASSPPVGSGANVLTF
few,TRBV15,TRBJ2-2,NA,TGTGCCACCAGCAGTTTTTTTGGTTCGGTTAACGTCGGGGAGCTGTTTTTT,CATSSFFGSVNVGELFF
few,TRBV24-1,TRBJ2-1,NA,TGTGCCACCAGTGATTTCGCGGGGAGTCTTCAGTTCTTC,CATSDFAGSLQFF
NA,TRBV7-2,TRBJ2-2,NA,TGTGCCAGCAGCTCCCAGTCCGGGGAGCTGTTTTTT,CASSSQSGELFF
many,TRBV6-1,TRBJ2-3,TRBD2,TGTGCCAGCATTGTACTAGCGGGGACCGCAGATACGCAGTATTTT,CASIVLAGTADTQYF
few,TRBV6-4,TRBJ2-3,NA,TGTGCCAGCAGTTCAGACAGGACAGATACGCAGTATTTT,CASSSDRTDTQYF
few,TRBV7-2,TRBJ2-2,NA,TGTGCCAGCAGCTTATCAACTGGGGAGCTGTTTTTT,CASSLSTGELFF
many,TRBV12-3/TRBV12-4,TRBJ1-6,NA,TGTGCCAGCAGTACCTCCAGGGGAAACAATTCACCCCTCCACTTT,CASSTSRGNNSPLHF
NA,TRBV29-1,TRBJ1-1,TRBD1,TGCAGCGTTTCCGGGACAGTGAACACTGAAGCTTTCTTT,CSVSGTVNTEAFF
many,TRBV27,TRBJ2-7,TRBD2,TGTGCCAGCAGTTTAATATTAGCGGGAGGCCCCCTGGAGCAGTACTTC,CASSLILAGGPLEQYF
few,TRBV11-2,TRBJ2-2,NA,TGTGCCAGCAGCTTAAGGCTCGGAGAGACCAGGTCCGGGGAGCTGTTTTTT,CASSLRLGETRSGELFF
many,TRBV18,TRBJ2-3,NA,TGTGCCAGCTCTATGACAGTCAACGTACTTAGCACAGATACGCAGTATTTT,CASSMTVNVLSTDTQYF
few,TRBV6-5,TRBJ1-5,NA,TGTGCCAGCAGAAAGACAGCCGGTAGCAATCAGCCCCAGCATTTT,CASRKTAGSNQPQHF
many,TRBV6-5,TRBJ2-7,TRBD2,TGTGCCAGCAGTTACTCGCGGGGGGATTTCGAGCAGTACTTC,CASSYSRGDFEQYF
NA,TRBV20-1,TRBJ2-5,NA,TGCAGTGCTTTTCTACTTCAGGGGCGAGAGACCCAGTACTTC,CSAFLLQGRETQYF
NA,TRBV5-1,TRBJ2-7,NA,TGCGCCAGCAGCACCGGGGCCTACGAGCAGTACTTC,CASSTGAYEQYF
few,TRBV7-9,TRBJ2-7,TRBD2,TGTGCCAGCAGCTTAGGGACTAGCCGCGAGCAGTACTTC,CASSLGTSREQYF
NA,TRBV7-3,TRBJ2-5,TRBD2,TGTGCCAGCAGCGCGGGACTAGCGGGAGGGGAGACCCAGTACTTC,CASSAGLAGGETQYF
many,TRBV12-3/TRBV12-4,TRBJ1-5,NA,TGTGCCAGCAGTTTCGGGGGCGCGAACGGGCAGCCCCAGCATTTT,CASSFGGANGQPQHF